The 18 T cell receptor beta chains presented below share a single source sample, sequenced in a study of shared clonotypes between healthy human individuals. Measured with immunoSEQ multiplex PCR; TCRdb has only the in-frame clones, and not every one. The sample includes some 470,000 clones, about 79% seen only once; the top ten take 13%. The sequenced material came from PBMCs. The receptor source for this set is a middle-aged woman in good health. Some clones in this sample may be carry-over from other donors' samples.

The chain recombines TRBV28 with TRBJ2-7, with 8 bases fitting TRBD1. V lost 6 bases and J lost 3; bases outside the gene matches: 10. Germline CDR1 and CDR2: MDHEN and SYDVKM. The CDR3 has 15 residues. DNA of the CDR3: TGTGCCAGCAGCCTGGTTACAGGGGGGCGCTACGAGCAGTACTTC. Amino acids: CASSLVTGGRYEQYF.

The V call is TRBV19, the J call TRBJ2-3; D gene unclear. The germline CDR1 and CDR2 sequences are LNHDA and SQIVND (reference sequence). The CDR3 is 13 amino acids. V lost 5 bases and J 8 bases, leaving 14 bases between the germline ends. The CDR3: CASSPGPLLTQYF. In DNA, the CDR3 is TGTGCCAGTAGTCCTGGACCCCTTCTTACGCAGTATTTT.

This chain joins TRBV23-1 and TRBJ1-2; D remains unclear. Being an ORF, TRBV23-1 has a function that is uncertain. The ends were cut back, 0 bases at V and 8 bases at J, with 10 bases in the middle. There are 13 residues in the CDR3. The CDR3 DNA is TGCGCCAGCAGTCAATCCTGGTTGCGCGGCTACACCTTC. It specifies CASSQSWLRGYTF.

This clone came up a few times. J is TRBJ1-1 and V is TRBV30; D call uncertain. Trimming shortened V by 0 bases and J by 5 bases, and 10 bases separated the two germline ends. Germline CDR1 reads GTSNPN; CDR2 reads SVGIG (reference sequence). The CDR3 has 13 amino acids. The CDR3 here is CAWSVRVSTEAFF. In DNA, the CDR3 is TGTGCCTGGAGTGTACGAGTTAGTACTGAAGCTTTCTTT.

As for this clone: With a far larger clone one base away, a read error is the likely cause. The chain combines TRBV5-1 with TRBJ2-5; 7 bases line up with TRBD1. With 0 bases clipped from V and 4 bases from J, the junction kept 9 bases outside the gene matches. This CDR3 is 16 amino acids long. Germline V CDR1 and CDR2: SGHRS, YFSETQ. The CDR3 DNA is TGCGCCAGCAGCTTGGACGTGACAGGGATCCGAGAGACCCAGTACTTC. Its protein product is CASSLDVTGIRETQYF.

The chain joins TRBV7-7 to TRBJ2-1; tentatively, D is TRBD2 (5 bases). V was pared by 3 bases and J by 0 bases, with 6 bases between. The CDR3 contains 14 residues. Germline CDR1 is SSHAT and CDR2 is FNYEAQ (reference sequence). Here the CDR3 DNA reads TGTGCCAGCAGCTTTGGGAGCTCCTACAATGAGCAGTTCTTC. This sequence encodes CASSFGSSYNEQFF. Supplemented by reference TRBV7-7 and TRBJ2-1, the full variable domain reads GAGVSQSPRYKVTKRGQDVTLRCDPISSHATLYWYQQALGQGPEFLTYFNYEAQPDKSGLPSDRFSAERPEGSISTLTIQRTEQRDSAMYRCASSFGSSYNEQFFGPGTRLTVL.

V usage is TRBV30 and J usage is TRBJ1-4; 7 bases line up with TRBD1. CDR1 GTSNPN and CDR2 SVGIG come from the germline V gene (reference sequence). The CDR3 spans 18 residues. With V trimmed by 4 bases and J by 0 bases, 14 bases remained unmatched. The CDR3 here is CAWMVGLQGMSTNEKLFF. The DNA for the CDR3 is TGTGCCTGGATGGTCGGCTTACAGGGGATGTCAACTAATGAAAAACTGTTTTTT.

This clone has a single count. The chain combines TRBV5-4 with TRBJ1-2; D is unresolved. Germline V gene data show CDR1 as SGHNT and CDR2 as YYREEE (reference sequence). V was cut by 1 base and J by 4 bases, with 11 bases left in between. The CDR3 extends over 14 amino acids. The CDR3 sequence: CASSLRTGGYGYTF. The CDR3 DNA is TGTGCCAGCAGCTTGAGGACGGGAGGCTATGGCTACACCTTC.

The CDR3 bases are TGTGCCAGCAGACTTTCAGGGGGCCTTAACTATGGCTACACCTTC. This translates into CASRLSGGLNYGYTF. J is TRBJ1-2 and V is TRBV28; 8 nucleotides line up with TRBD1. Germline V lookup: CDR1 MDHEN, CDR2 SYDVKM. V lost 6 bases, J lost 1 base, and 7 bases stayed unmatched. CDR3 length: 15 residues.

V gene TRBV7-2 combines with J gene TRBJ2-7; 10 bases match TRBD2. Trimming took 5 bases from V and 3 from J; bases not matched to a gene: 7. Germline V CDR1 and CDR2: SGHTA, FQGNSA. The CDR3 has 15 residues. The CDR3 loop reads CASSPSGRALYEQYF. CDR3 nucleotides: TGTGCCAGCAGCCCCAGCGGGAGGGCCCTCTACGAGCAGTACTTC.

This clone was observed a handful of times. CDR3 DNA sequence: TGTGCCAGCGGGCCTCCCAGTGCTGACACTGAAGCTTTCTTT. Protein sequence: CASGPPSADTEAFF. V and J are TRBV2 and TRBJ1-1, with D unresolved. The V gene lost 8 bases and the J gene lost 3 bases, with 16 bases spanning the gap. There are 14 residues in the CDR3. The germline V gene has CDR1 SNHLY and CDR2 FYNNEI.

This clone has just a few counts. Other DNA sequences in the same sample also yield this CDR3. This chain joins TRBV4-1 and TRBJ1-1; D not resolved. V shed 5 bases and J shed 4 bases, with 17 bases lying between them. Germline-derived CDR1 and CDR2 are MGHRA and YSYEKL. The length of the CDR3 is 15 residues. CDR3 nucleotides: TGCGCCAGCAGCATCGGCCGGGAAGAGGGCACTGAAGCTTTCTTT. Encoded protein: CASSIGREEGTEAFF.

The rearrangement links TRBV6-5 to TRBJ1-2; tentative D call: TRBD1 (5 bases). Germline CDR1 and CDR2: MNHEY and SVGAGI. This CDR3 is 14 amino acids long. Trimming took off 5 bases at V and 8 bases at J, with 18 bases between the two ends. The CDR3 spells CASSTGHHGDGYTF. CDR3 sequence (DNA): TGTGCCAGCAGTACCGGCCATCATGGGGACGGCTACACCTTC.

V usage is TRBV4-1 and J usage is TRBJ2-1; D not certain. The V gene lost 0 bases and the J gene lost 12 bases, with 12 bases spanning the gap. This CDR3 spans 13 amino acids. CDR1 and CDR2 from the germline V gene are MGHRA and YSYEKL. The CDR3 DNA is TGCGCCAGCAGCCAAGAAACCTTTTTGAGGCAGTTCTTC. Translating gives CASSQETFLRQFF.

The sample holds a few counts of this clone. The chain has TRBV19 and TRBJ2-2; no firm D call. Germline V gives CDR1 LNHDA, CDR2 SQIVND (reference sequence). The CDR3 has 15 amino acids. Trimming left V 2 bases short and J 2 bases short, with 9 bases between. The CDR3 bases are TGTGCCAGTAGTATATCGTCCAGTAACACCGGGGAGCTGTTTTTT. It codes for CASSISSSNTGELFF. The full variable domain, with the rest looked up from reference TRBV19 and TRBJ2-2, is DGGITQSPKYLFRKEGQNVTLSCEQNLNHDAMYWYRQDPGQGLRLIYYSQIVNDFQKGDIAEGYSVSREKKESFPLTVTSAQKNPTAFYLCASSISSSNTGELFFGEGSRLTVL.

The chain combines TRBV5-1 with TRBJ2-7; D is ambiguous. The V end was cut by 4 bases, the J end by 6 bases, with 14 bases between. The CDR3 loop spans 13 amino acids. CDR1 SGHRS and CDR2 YFSETQ come from the germline V gene. The CDR3 protein is CASSPADSGEQYF. CDR3 nucleotide sequence: TGCGCCAGCAGCCCAGCCGACTCGGGCGAGCAGTACTTC.

This clone was found many times. The chain is built from TRBV5-4 and TRBJ2-3, with D perhaps given as TRBD1 or TRBD2 (5 bases each). This CDR3 spans 16 amino acids. V was pared by 4 bases and J by 1 base, with 16 bases between. CDR1 is SGHNT, CDR2 YYREEE, per germline (reference sequence). The CDR3, as DNA: TGTGCCAGCAGCCGGACCGGGACCATACGCACAGATACGCAGTATTTT. It codes for CASSRTGTIRTDTQYF.

V gene TRBV29-1 combines with J gene TRBJ2-1; no firm D call. The V end was cut by 6 bases, the J end by 5 bases, with 17 bases between. This CDR3 comprises 14 residues. Per germline, CDR1 SQVTM and CDR2 ANQGSEA. The CDR3 protein is CSVYISEQHNEQFF. The DNA of the CDR3 is TGCAGCGTCTACATCTCCGAACAGCACAATGAGCAGTTCTTC.